The 29 T cell receptor beta chains below come from one sample, sequenced in a study of blood T cell repertoires in COVID-19. Clones were read by immunoSEQ multiplex PCR, and TCRdb kept only the in-frame ones, dropping some. The sample includes some 250,000 clones, about 70% of them seen just once. Sequenced: peripheral blood. All receptors come from an elderly woman with acute or convalescent COVID-19.

The chain combines TRBV3-1 (or the pseudogene TRBV3-2) with TRBJ2-7; TRBD2 matches 11 bases. J lost 2 bases, V lost 4 bases, and 1 base had no gene match. The CDR3 is 14 amino acids. Per the germline V gene, CDR1 is LGHDT and CDR2 is YNNKEL (reference sequence). CDR3 bases: TGTGCCAGCAGCCTTAGCGGGGGGGCCTACGAGCAGTACTTC. Protein product: CASSLSGGAYEQYF.

The chain combines TRBV18 with TRBJ2-4; 12 bases fit TRBD1. The V gene's germline CDR1 is KGHSH and CDR2 LQKENI. J lost 2 bases, V lost 2 bases, and 7 bases had no gene match. CDR3 size: 18 residues. Here the CDR3 reads CASSPKGTGGASKNIQYF. DNA of the CDR3: TGTGCCAGCTCACCAAAAGGGACAGGGGGCGCGTCCAAAAACATTCAGTACTTC.

J is TRBJ1-1 and V is TRBV19; a possible D gene is TRBD1 (6 bases). The CDR3 totals 15 residues. The V and J ends lost 7 bases and 5 bases respectively, with 20 bases between them. CDR1 LNHDA and CDR2 SQIVND come from the germline V gene (reference sequence). Written as DNA, the CDR3 is TGTGCCAGTACCCCAGAGCGGGGGCGTTGGACTGAAGCTTTCTTT. This translates into CASTPERGRWTEAFF.

This rearrangement joins TRBV7-9 to TRBJ2-7; 14 bases map to TRBD2. Germline CDR1 and CDR2: SEHNR and FQNEAQ (reference sequence). This CDR3 contains 16 residues. The V gene end was trimmed by 6 bases and the J gene end by 2 bases; junction bases not matched to a gene: 6. The CDR3 DNA reads as TGTGCCAGCAGTCCGGGACTAGCGGGAGAAACCTACGAGCAGTACTTC. It yields the protein CASSPGLAGETYEQYF.

The chain is built from TRBV21-1 and TRBJ1-3. TRBV21-1 is classified as a pseudogene. This CDR3 is built from 12 residues. The CDR3 loop is CASSGGEHTIYF. The DNA of the CDR3 is TGTGCCAGCAGCGGAGGGGAGCACACCATATATTTT.

V is TRBV7-2 and J is TRBJ2-2; TRBD2 might be the D (5 bases). Germline V gene lookup returns CDR1 SGHTA and CDR2 FQGNSA. The CDR3 is 15 residues long. The ends were cut back, 2 bases at V and 2 bases at J, with 9 bases in the middle. The CDR3 nucleotides are TGTGCCAGCAGCTTATGGACGGGAAACACCGGGGAGCTGTTTTTT. Translated: CASSLWTGNTGELFF.

The rearrangement uses TRBV18 and TRBJ1-5; D not certain. The V end lost 5 bases, the J end lost 4 bases, and 9 bases lay between the germline ends. CDR1 is KGHSH and CDR2 is LQKENI in the germline V gene. This CDR3 comprises 13 residues. The CDR3 sequence: CASSREENQPQHF. CDR3 in DNA: TGTGCCAGCTCAAGGGAGGAAAATCAGCCCCAGCATTTT.

The CDR3 here is CASRFAGGGGDTQYF. The CDR3 coding sequence is TGTGCCAGCCGATTTGCGGGGGGTGGAGGAGATACGCAGTATTTT. This sequence joins TRBV7-2 and TRBJ2-3; TRBD2 agrees at 8 bases. CDR1 and CDR2 from the germline V gene are SGHTA and FQGNSA. The CDR3 spans 15 residues. The trim removed 8 bases at V and 5 bases at J, leaving 12 bases unmatched.

V gene TRBV3-1 (or the pseudogene TRBV3-2) combines with J gene TRBJ2-5; 9 bases are a match to TRBD2. Germline trimming cut 0 bases from V and 5 bases from J; bases unmatched to any gene: 13. Germline assignment: CDR1 LGHDT and CDR2 YNNKEL (reference sequence). This CDR3 has 18 residues. The DNA of the CDR3 is TGTGCCAGCAGCCAAGATAGGGGCGGGGGGGCCCCGCGGGAGACCCAGTACTTC. It yields the protein CASSQDRGGGAPRETQYF.

The V call is TRBV19, the J call TRBJ1-6, with D possibly being TRBD1 (5 bases). This CDR3 has 13 amino acids. Germline V CDR1 and CDR2: LNHDA, SQIVND (reference sequence). The V end lost 5 bases, the J end lost 10 bases, and 12 bases lay between the germline ends. The chain's CDR3 is CASSSPGDSPLHF. CDR3 nucleotide sequence: TGTGCCAGTAGTTCCCCGGGGGACTCACCCCTCCACTTT.

This chain connects TRBV5-1 to TRBJ2-2; 10 bases are shared with TRBD2. V lost 5 bases to trimming and J lost 7 bases; unmatched junction nucleotides: 11. CDR1 is SGHRS and CDR2 is YFSETQ in the germline V gene. This CDR3 comprises 16 residues. The CDR3: CASSSGTSDQGGELFF. The CDR3 region has the DNA TGCGCCAGCAGTTCCGGGACTAGCGATCAAGGCGGGGAGCTGTTTTTT.

CDR3 DNA: TGTGCCAGCAGTTTTGGGGAGGGGACCCCGAACACTGAAGCTTTCTTT. Protein: CASSFGEGTPNTEAFF. This sequence joins TRBV2 and TRBJ1-1, with D perhaps matching TRBD1 (5 bases). This CDR3 is 16 amino acids long. The V end was cut by 5 bases, the J end by 1 base, with 17 bases between. Germline CDR1 reads SNHLY; CDR2 reads FYNNEI.

V gene TRBV5-1 combines with J gene TRBJ2-5; 8 bases align to TRBD2. Germline V gives CDR1 SGHRS, CDR2 YFSETQ. This CDR3 region has 16 residues. V trimming: 7 bases; J trimming: 1 base; junction bases outside the gene matches: 12. CDR3 amino acids: CASASSGSMLQETQYF. CDR3 coding DNA: TGCGCCAGCGCATCTAGCGGGTCCATGCTCCAAGAGACCCAGTACTTC.

The V and J genes are TRBV6-6 and TRBJ2-2, with a possible D match to TRBD1 (5 bases). V was cut by 10 bases and J by 5 bases, with 11 bases left in between. Germline V gene sequence: CDR1 MNHNY, CDR2 SVGAGI (reference sequence). This CDR3 has 12 residues. The DNA of the CDR3 is TGTGCCACAGGGTTTTGGACCGGGGAGCTGTTTTTT. This codes for CATGFWTGELFF.

The rearrangement joins TRBV6-2 or TRBV6-3 to TRBJ2-1, with a weak D call TRBD2 (6 bases). The CDR3 consists of 18 residues. V lost 4 bases to trimming and J lost 7 bases, with 26 bases between them. Germline V CDR1 and CDR2: MNHEY, SVGEGT. CDR3 nucleotide sequence: TGTGCCAGCAGTTTGGAGGGTTCGTGGCGAGACCAAAGAAATGAGCAGTTCTTC. Residues: CASSLEGSWRDQRNEQFF.

The chain combines TRBV24-1 with TRBJ1-6, with 8 nucleotides matching TRBD1. The trim removed 12 bases at V and 8 bases at J, leaving 23 bases unmatched. In germline, CDR1 is KGHDR, CDR2 SFDVKD. This CDR3 is 18 amino acids long. CDR3 sequence reads: CAQWTGKSQWGIYSPLHF. The CDR3 bases are TGTGCCCAGTGGACAGGGAAATCTCAATGGGGCATTTATTCACCCCTCCACTTT.

Only a few counts were recorded for this clone. The CDR3 loop reads CSVGRGTGPHGYTF. CDR3 nucleotides: TGCAGCGTTGGTCGGGGTACAGGGCCCCATGGCTACACCTTC. V and J are TRBV29-1 and TRBJ1-2; D is perhaps TRBD1 (6 bases). The germline CDR1 and CDR2 sequences are SQVTM and ANQGSEA. The V end was cut by 4 bases, the J end by 6 bases, with 18 bases between. The CDR3 spans 14 residues.

The chain carries TRBV7-2 and TRBJ1-2, with D tentatively TRBD1 (5 bases). Germline assignment: CDR1 SGHTA and CDR2 FQGNSA. Trimming took 4 bases from V and 2 from J, leaving 11 bases between them. The CDR3 runs to 14 residues. The CDR3, as DNA: TGTGCCAGCAGCTCGGGACTCAAAAACTATGGCTACACCTTC. Translating it yields CASSSGLKNYGYTF. The entire variable domain, with the rest obtained from reference TRBV7-2 and TRBJ1-2, is as follows: GAGVSQSPSNKVTEKGKDVELRCDPISGHTALYWYRQSLGQGLEFLIYFQGNSAPDKSGLPSDRFSAERTGGSVSTLTIQRTQQEDSAVYLCASSSGLKNYGYTFGSGTRLTVV.

This chain connects TRBV7-9 to TRBJ1-6; TRBD1 might be the D (6 bases). Between the trimmed V and J ends, which lost 5 bases and 2 bases, there was a span of 16 bases. From germline, CDR1 is SEHNR and CDR2 FQNEAQ (reference sequence). The CDR3 length is 17 residues. The CDR3 nucleotides are TGTGCCAGCAGCCTTGGACAGTGGGGCGCCTATAATTCACCCCTCCACTTT. Translation gives CASSLGQWGAYNSPLHF.

A word on this clone: The sample contains more than one DNA sequence encoding this CDR3. The chain uses TRBV4-3 and TRBJ1-2; 7 bases line up with TRBD1. Germline CDR1 is LGHNA and CDR2 is YSLEER. This CDR3 is built from 15 residues. V dropped 0 bases and J dropped 4; count of bases not matched to a gene: 5. The CDR3 region is CASSQDRQGGYGYTF. CDR3 sequence (DNA): TGCGCCAGCAGCCAAGATCGACAGGGCGGCTATGGCTACACCTTC.

The chain is built from TRBV28 and TRBJ1-2, with a possible D match to TRBD1 (6 bases). Per germline, CDR1 MDHEN and CDR2 SYDVKM. This CDR3 region has 12 residues. Trimming removed 8 bases at V and 4 bases at J, with 11 bases between. The CDR3 DNA follows: TGTGCCAGCGCGGGGGCTGGCTATGGCTACACCTTC. Amino acids: CASAGAGYGYTF.

The chain uses TRBV19 and TRBJ1-5; D unclear. The V end was cut by 1 base, the J end by 4 bases, with 14 bases between. Germline V gene data show CDR1 as LNHDA and CDR2 as SQIVND (reference sequence). The CDR3 totals 16 residues. This CDR3 is CASSIGGSGGNQPQHF. The CDR3 DNA follows: TGTGCCAGTAGTATAGGGGGTTCAGGAGGGAATCAGCCCCAGCATTTT.

The chain combines TRBV4-1 with TRBJ1-1; weak D call: TRBD1 (6 bases). Germline lookup yields CDR1 MGHRA and CDR2 YSYEKL. The CDR3 covers 15 residues. V was clipped by 6 bases and J by 1 base, with 15 bases between them. The CDR3 reads CASRPRQVGNTEAFF. The CDR3 region has the DNA TGCGCCAGCAGACCACGACAGGTGGGGAACACTGAAGCTTTCTTT.

The chain joins TRBV5-1 to TRBJ1-4; D gene unclear. Trimming shortened V by 4 bases and J by 5 bases, and 9 bases separated the two germline ends. This CDR3 comprises 13 residues. CDR1 SGHRS and CDR2 YFSETQ come from the germline V gene. This CDR3 is CASSRDVNEKLFF. In DNA, the CDR3 is TGCGCCAGCAGCCGAGATGTGAATGAAAAACTGTTTTTT.

This clone has more than one count but fewer than ten. This chain joins TRBV4-1 and TRBJ1-5, with TRBD1 identical over 10 bases. CDR3 length: 16 amino acids. Germline V gene lookup returns CDR1 MGHRA and CDR2 YSYEKL. Trimming removed 1 base from V and 4 bases from J; junction bases left unmatched: 4. The CDR3 loop reads CASSQAVGQGNQPQHF. The DNA of the CDR3 is TGCGCCAGCAGCCAAGCCGTGGGACAGGGGAATCAGCCCCAGCATTTT.

The chain uses TRBV14 and TRBJ2-7; 7 nucleotides match TRBD1. V shed 2 bases, J shed 0 bases, and the junction held 4 bases outside the gene matches. This CDR3 has 15 residues. Germline assignment: CDR1 SGHDN and CDR2 FVKESK. The DNA of the CDR3 is TGTGCCAGCAGCCAACCGGGACAGAGCTCCTACGAGCAGTACTTC. Amino acids: CASSQPGQSSYEQYF.

In the case of this clone: Other DNA sequences within the sample encode an identical CDR3. The gene calls are TRBV2 and TRBJ2-7; unclear D gene. Germline V gene lookup returns CDR1 SNHLY and CDR2 FYNNEI. CDR3 length: 11 amino acids. The V end was cut by 8 bases, the J end by 3 bases, with 8 bases between. DNA of the CDR3: TGTGCCAGCTCCCCGTACTACGAGCAGTACTTC. This encodes CASSPYYEQYF.

The genes are TRBV7-8 and TRBJ2-7; 10 bases line up with TRBD2. The CDR3 is 17 residues long. V lost 3 bases, J lost 6 bases, and 14 bases stayed unmatched. The germline gives CDR1 SGHVS, CDR2 FQNEAQ. The CDR3 bases are TGTGCCAGCAGCTTTACCAGCGGGGGGGCATCGAAGGGCGAGCAGTACTTC. Amino acids: CASSFTSGGASKGEQYF.

The rearrangement uses TRBV27 and TRBJ2-7; tentative D call: TRBD2 (6 bases). Germline assignment: CDR1 MNHEY and CDR2 SMNVEV (reference sequence). Trimming stripped 6 bases from V and 4 bases from J, with 13 bases between. There are 13 residues in the CDR3. This CDR3 is CASRASAGYEQYF. Here the CDR3 DNA reads TGTGCCAGCAGGGCCTCGGCGGGATACGAGCAGTACTTC.